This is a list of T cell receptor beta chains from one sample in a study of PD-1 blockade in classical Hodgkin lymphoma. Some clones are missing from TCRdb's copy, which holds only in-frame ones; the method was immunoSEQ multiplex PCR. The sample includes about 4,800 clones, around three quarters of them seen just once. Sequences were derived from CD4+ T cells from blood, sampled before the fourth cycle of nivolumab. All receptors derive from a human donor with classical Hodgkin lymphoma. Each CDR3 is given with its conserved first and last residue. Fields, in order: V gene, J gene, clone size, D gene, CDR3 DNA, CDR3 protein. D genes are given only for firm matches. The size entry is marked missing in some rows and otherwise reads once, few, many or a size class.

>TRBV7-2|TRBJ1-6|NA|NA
TGTGCCAGCAGTTCAACAGGGTGGAGGTCCTATAATTCACCCCTCCACTTT
CASSSTGWRSYNSPLHF
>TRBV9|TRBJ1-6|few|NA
TGTGCCAGCAGCGTAGAGGGCCGACGGGGTTCACCCCTCCACTTT
CASSVEGRRGSPLHF
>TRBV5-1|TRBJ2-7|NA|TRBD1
TGCGCCAGCAGCTACCGGGACAGGGGTGTGGAGCAGTACTTC
CASSYRDRGVEQYF
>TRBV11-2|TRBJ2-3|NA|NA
TGTGCCAGCAGCTTAGGGGTCGGGGGAGATACGCAGTATTTT
CASSLGVGGDTQYF
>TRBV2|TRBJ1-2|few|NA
TGTGCCAGCACTAAGGACGGGAGGGACTATGGCTACACCTTC
CASTKDGRDYGYTF
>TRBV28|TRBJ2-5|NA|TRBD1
TGTGCCAGCAGTTGGGAGAGGGGGCAGCAAGAGACCCAGTACTTC
CASSWERGQQETQYF
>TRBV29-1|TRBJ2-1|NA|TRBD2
TGCAGCGTTGTAGCGGGGGGGAATGAGCAGTTCTTC
CSVVAGGNEQFF
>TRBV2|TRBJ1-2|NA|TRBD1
TGTGCCAGCAGTGACCCCGACAGGGTTGATCGGGACCTCGGCTACACCTTC
CASSDPDRVDRDLGYTF
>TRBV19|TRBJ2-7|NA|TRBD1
TGTGCCAGTAGACCCCGGGACAGGGCCTCCTACGAGCAGTACTTC
CASRPRDRASYEQYF
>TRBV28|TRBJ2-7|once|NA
TGTGCCACCCGCGATCTCTACGAGCAGTACTTC
CATRDLYEQYF